The rows below give T cell receptor beta chains drawn from one sample of a study of regulatory T cells in long-lasting Graves disease. In TCRdb, the multiplex PCR reads were re-called with MiXCR into one record per CDR3 protein. The sample consists of 400,000 to 500,000 distinct CDR3 sequences, approximately 23% of them appearing once. The sequences come from peripheral blood mononuclear cells (PBMCs), collected when the disease was refractory, from a patient treated with antithyroid drugs. The receptors were gathered from a female donor with Graves disease. Each CDR3 is given with its conserved first and last residue. D genes are given only for firm matches. A row's size may be missing; if present it is once, few, many or a size class.

clone size,V gene,D gene,J gene,CDR3 DNA,CDR3 protein
NA,TRBV4-2,TRBD1,TRBJ1-4,TGTGCCAGCAGCCAAGCGGGACAGGCAAAACTGTTTTTT,CASSQAGQAKLFF
NA,TRBV18,NA,TRBJ1-4,TGTGCCAGCTCACCACCGGGGGGCTCGGGTGAAAAACTGTTTTTT,CASSPPGGSGEKLFF
many,TRBV20-1,NA,TRBJ2-2,TGCAGTGCTCCCCAGGGGAACACCGGGGAGCTGTTTTTT,CSAPQGNTGELFF
many,TRBV28,NA,TRBJ1-5,TGTGCCAGCAGCGGGACGGCATCGTGGAATCAGCCCCAGCATTTT,CASSGTASWNQPQHF
NA,TRBV18,NA,TRBJ2-5,TGTGCCAGCTCACCACCCGGGCAGGGTGGGACCCAGTACTTC,CASSPPGQGGTQYF
NA,TRBV3-1,NA,TRBJ2-5,TGCGCCAGCGGCCCTCTTACCACGTACGGGGAGACCCAGTACTTC,CASGPLTTYGETQYF
NA,TRBV5-1,NA,TRBJ2-5,TGCGCCAGCAGCTTGGCAGGGATGGTAGAGACCCAGTACTTC,CASSLAGMVETQYF
many,TRBV20-1,TRBD1,TRBJ2-5,TGCAGTGCTAGCCTCGGACAGGGTCAAGAGACCCAGTACTTC,CSASLGQGQETQYF
many,TRBV28,NA,TRBJ1-2,TGTGCCAGCAGTTTTCAGGGCCCCAACGCCGGGACCTATGGCTACACCTTC,CASSFQGPNAGTYGYTF
many,TRBV29-1,TRBD1,TRBJ2-5,TGCAGCGCCTTGAGGGCAGGGGGAGAGACCCAGTACTTC,CSALRAGGETQYF
NA,TRBV7-2,TRBD2,TRBJ2-1,TGTGCCAGCAGCTTCGGCGGGGGGGTCAATGAGCAGTTCTTC,CASSFGGGVNEQFF
many,TRBV12-3/TRBV12-4,NA,TRBJ1-1,TGTGCCAGCAGTATAAACTCGGGCAACACTGAAGCTTTCTTT,CASSINSGNTEAFF
many,TRBV28,NA,TRBJ2-5,TGTGCCAGCAGTTTACCCCGACTAGAAGGGGAGACCCAGTACTTC,CASSLPRLEGETQYF
NA,TRBV10-3,NA,TRBJ2-1,TGTGCCATCAGTGAGTCAGTTAATGAGCAGTTCTTC,CAISESVNEQFF
NA,TRBV7-9,NA,TRBJ1-4,TGTGCCAGCAGCCCACCAGGGGTGGAGTCTGAAAAACTGTTTTTT,CASSPPGVESEKLFF
many,TRBV20-1,TRBD2,TRBJ2-5,TGCAGTGCTAGAGATCGACTAGCGGCCCACGAGACCCAGTACTTC,CSARDRLAAHETQYF
many,TRBV28,TRBD1,TRBJ1-3,TGTGCCAGCAGTTACAGGGGGCAGCCTGGAAACACCATATATTTT,CASSYRGQPGNTIYF
many,TRBV6-2/TRBV6-3,TRBD2,TRBJ2-7,TGTGCCAGCAGTCTCACTAGCGGGGTCGTCTCCTACGAGCAGTACTTC,CASSLTSGVVSYEQYF
NA,TRBV19,NA,TRBJ1-5,TGTGCCAGTGAAAGGATCCCTAGCAATCAGCCCCAGCATTTT,CASERIPSNQPQHF
NA,TRBV3-1,TRBD1,TRBJ2-2,TGTGCCAGCAGCCCCCGGACAGGGGCGGACGGGGAGCTGTTTTTT,CASSPRTGADGELFF
NA,TRBV20-1,NA,TRBJ2-7,TGCAGTGCTAGTAACAGTTTATCCTACGAGCAGTACTTC,CSASNSLSYEQYF
many,TRBV15,NA,TRBJ1-5,TGTGCCACCAGCAGAGACCCACCCCCAAAACAGCCCCAGCATTTT,CATSRDPPPKQPQHF
few,TRBV9,NA,TRBJ2-2,TGTGCCAGCAGCGTAGCTGCTCAGGATGCCGGGGAGCTGTTTTTT,CASSVAAQDAGELFF
many,TRBV28,NA,TRBJ2-7,TGTGCCAGCACCGGGACACCCTACGAGCAGTACTTC,CASTGTPYEQYF
many,TRBV2,NA,TRBJ1-1,TGTGCCAGCAGTGAAGCCTCCGTTGAAGCTTTCTTT,CASSEASVEAFF
many,TRBV5-1,TRBD1,TRBJ1-2,TGCGCCAGCAGCTTGGGAAGCACAGGGGGGTATGGCTACACCTTC,CASSLGSTGGYGYTF
many,TRBV6-1,NA,TRBJ1-5,TGTGCCAGCAGGGAGGACAGATACAATCAGCCCCAGCATTTT,CASREDRYNQPQHF
few,TRBV28,TRBD2,TRBJ2-1,TGTGCCAGCAGCCCCGGACTAGCGGGAGCCAATGAGCAGTTCTTC,CASSPGLAGANEQFF
many,TRBV6-1,NA,TRBJ2-4,TGTGCCAGCAGCGACCCCCCAGTGGCCCAGGGGGCCAAAAACATTCAGTACTTC,CASSDPPVAQGAKNIQYF
NA,TRBV11-2,NA,TRBJ2-1,TGTGCCAGCAGCCCTCTAGGGGGAGGTCACAATGAGCAGTTCTTC,CASSPLGGGHNEQFF
many,TRBV28,NA,TRBJ2-7,TGTGCCAGCAGTACAGGGCCAGTCTACGAGCAGTACTTC,CASSTGPVYEQYF
many,TRBV20-1,TRBD1,TRBJ1-4,TGCAGTGCTAGAAAAGGGACAGGGAATAAGGGTGAAAAACTGTTTTTT,CSARKGTGNKGEKLFF
few,TRBV19,TRBD1,TRBJ1-2,TGTGCCACAAGGGGACAGACCTATGGCTACACCTTC,CATRGQTYGYTF
NA,TRBV6-2/TRBV6-3,TRBD2,TRBJ2-2,TGTGCCAGCAGAAACCAGCGGGAGGGCCAGTCCGGGGAGCTGTTTTTT,CASRNQREGQSGELFF
many,TRBV28,NA,TRBJ2-6,TGTGCCAGCAGGACGACCGGTGGGGCCAACGTCCTGACTTTC,CASRTTGGANVLTF
few,TRBV9,NA,TRBJ1-2,TGTGCCAGCAGCGTAGCAGGGGCTAACTATGGCTACACCTTC,CASSVAGANYGYTF
few,TRBV6-2/TRBV6-3,NA,TRBJ1-1,TGTGCCAGCAGTTACTGGAAAGATGAAGCTTTCTTT,CASSYWKDEAFF
few,TRBV29-1,TRBD1,TRBJ1-4,TGCAGCGTTGAACTTGCAGGGGGCGTGAAGGATGAAAAACTGTTTTTT,CSVELAGGVKDEKLFF
NA,TRBV28,NA,TRBJ2-1,TGTGCCAGCAGTTCCGTCCAGGACAATTCTTTCTTC,CASSSVQDNSFF
NA,TRBV18,NA,TRBJ2-7,TGTGCCAGCTCACCAAGACTAACTCCACCCTACGAGCAGTACTTC,CASSPRLTPPYEQYF
few,TRBV20-1,TRBD1,TRBJ2-7,TGCAGTGCTACCCCCGGGACAGGGCCCTACGAGCAGTACTTC,CSATPGTGPYEQYF
NA,TRBV5-1,NA,TRBJ2-3,TGCGCCAGCAGCTTGCAGGACGCCTCTAGCACAGATACGCAGTATTTT,CASSLQDASSTDTQYF